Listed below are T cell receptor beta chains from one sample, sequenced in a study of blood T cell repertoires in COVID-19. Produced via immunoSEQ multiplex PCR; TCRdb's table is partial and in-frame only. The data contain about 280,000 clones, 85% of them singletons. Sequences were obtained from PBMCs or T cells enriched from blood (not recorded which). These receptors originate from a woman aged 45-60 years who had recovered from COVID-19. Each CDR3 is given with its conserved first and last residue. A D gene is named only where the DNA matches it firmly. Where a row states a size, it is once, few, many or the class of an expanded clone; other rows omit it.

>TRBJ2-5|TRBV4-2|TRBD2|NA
CASSRDSGRFETQYF
TGTGCCAGCAGCCGGGATAGCGGGAGATTCGAGACCCAGTACTTC
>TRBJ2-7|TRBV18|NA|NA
CASSPTGTPSSYEQYF
TGTGCCAGCTCACCAACCGGGACACCCTCCTCCTACGAGCAGTACTTC
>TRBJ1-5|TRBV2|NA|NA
CASSEDGIVSNQPQHF
TGTGCCAGCAGTGAAGACGGTATAGTTAGCAATCAGCCCCAGCATTTT
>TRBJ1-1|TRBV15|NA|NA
CATSRDLGDVEAFF
TGTGCCACCAGCAGAGATCTTGGAGACGTTGAAGCTTTCTTT
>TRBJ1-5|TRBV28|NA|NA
CASRAGNQPQHF
TGTGCCAGCAGGGCGGGTAATCAGCCCCAGCATTTT
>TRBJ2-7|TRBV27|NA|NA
CASRERNREIF
TGTGCCAGCAGGGAGCGGAATAGGGAGATCTTC
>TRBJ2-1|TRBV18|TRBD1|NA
CASSPGWNRGEIF
TGTGCCAGCTCACCAGGTTGGAACAGGGGCGAGATCTTC
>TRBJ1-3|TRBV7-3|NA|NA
CASSQTGGNTIYF
TGTGCCAGCAGCCAAACAGGCGGAAACACCATATATTTT
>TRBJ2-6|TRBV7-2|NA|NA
CASRQTGNSGANVLTF
TGTGCCAGCAGACAAACAGGGAACTCTGGGGCCAACGTCCTGACTTTC
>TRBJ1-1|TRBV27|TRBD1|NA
CASSLTTGSGTEAFF
TGTGCCAGCAGTCTAACGACAGGGTCAGGGACTGAAGCTTTCTTT
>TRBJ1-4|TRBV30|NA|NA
CAWSVGGAFAEKLFF
TGTGCCTGGAGTGTCGGAGGGGCTTTCGCTGAAAAACTGTTTTTT
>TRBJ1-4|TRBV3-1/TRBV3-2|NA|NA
CASSQVYNRLFF
TGTGCCAGCAGCCAAGTGTACAATCGACTGTTTTTT
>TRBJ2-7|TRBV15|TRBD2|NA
CATSRDPGGVYEQYF
TGTGCCACCAGCAGAGATCCGGGGGGAGTCTACGAGCAGTACTTC
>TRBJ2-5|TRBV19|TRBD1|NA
CASSPRTGEAETQYF
TGTGCCAGTAGTCCCCGGACAGGGGAAGCAGAGACCCAGTACTTC
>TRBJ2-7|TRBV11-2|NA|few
CASSLEQGGTYEQYF
TGTGCCAGCAGCTTAGAGCAGGGAGGTACCTACGAGCAGTACTTC
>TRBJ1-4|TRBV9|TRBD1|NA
CASSGNRGVTNEKLFF
TGTGCCAGCAGCGGAAACAGGGGTGTAACTAATGAAAAACTGTTTTTT
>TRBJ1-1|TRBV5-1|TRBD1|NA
CASSVHRGTTEAFF
TGCGCCAGCAGCGTGCACAGGGGTACCACTGAAGCTTTCTTT
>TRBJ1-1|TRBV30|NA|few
CAWSTNTEAFF
TGTGCCTGGTCTACGAACACTGAAGCTTTCTTT
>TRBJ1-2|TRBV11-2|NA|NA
CASSLGRYGYTF
TGTGCCAGCAGCTTAGGCAGATATGGCTACACCTTC
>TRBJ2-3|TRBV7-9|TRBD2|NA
CASSHPGGLLAYTQYF
TGTGCCAGCAGCCATCCGGGGGGACTACTAGCGTATACGCAGTATTTT
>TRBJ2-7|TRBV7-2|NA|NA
CASSHQNSYEQYF
TGTGCCAGCAGCCACCAGAACTCCTACGAGCAGTACTTC
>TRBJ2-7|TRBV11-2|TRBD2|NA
CASSHRGGTTPYEQYF
TGTGCCAGCAGTCACCGGGGGGGGACGACCCCCTACGAGCAGTACTTC
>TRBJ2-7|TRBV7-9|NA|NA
CASSPKEGSAYEQYF
TGTGCCAGCAGCCCCAAGGAAGGAAGCGCCTACGAGCAGTACTTC
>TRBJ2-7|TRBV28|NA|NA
CASSLRSYEQYF
TGTGCCAGCAGTTTGAGAAGCTACGAGCAGTACTTC
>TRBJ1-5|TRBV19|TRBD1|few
CASSRGQGVRQPQHF
TGTGCCAGTAGTAGGGGACAGGGGGTTCGGCAGCCCCAGCATTTT